The 21 T cell receptor beta chains below all came from one sample that was sequenced in a study of blood T cell repertoires in COVID-19. Measured with immunoSEQ multiplex PCR; TCRdb has only the in-frame clones, and not every one. The top ten hold approximately 15% of the sample, which has under 200,000 clones, around 84% seen once. The specimen was peripheral blood. The receptors here all came from a young man with active or convalescent COVID-19.

The chain carries TRBV9 and TRBJ2-7, with 10 bases lining up with TRBD1. Germline V gene data show CDR1 as SGDLS and CDR2 as YYNGEE. V was clipped by 0 bases and J by 3 bases; unmatched bases: 6. This CDR3 has 16 amino acids. The CDR3 region has the DNA TGTGCCAGCAGCGTAGACCCGGGACAGGGGTACTACGAGCAGTACTTC. Translated, it gives CASSVDPGQGYYEQYF.

A single count supports this clone. The chain joins TRBV25-1 to TRBJ2-7; maybe TRBD1 (6 bases). Germline loops: CDR1 MGHDK, CDR2 SYGVNS. Trimming left V 3 bases short and J 3 bases short, with 9 bases between. The CDR3 totals 13 residues. The CDR3 DNA reads as TGTGCCAGCAGTGACTACAGGGACTACGAGCAGTACTTC. Its translation: CASSDYRDYEQYF.

The rearrangement uses TRBV19 and TRBJ1-2; D remains ambiguous. The V end lost 5 bases, the J end lost 8 bases, and 12 bases lay between the germline ends. The length of the CDR3 is 12 residues. The V gene's germline CDR1 is LNHDA and CDR2 SQIVND (reference sequence). CDR3 in DNA: TGTGCCAGTAGTCCTACGTTGTGGGGCTACACCTTC. Translation gives CASSPTLWGYTF.

The chain combines TRBV6-1 with TRBJ2-1, with 9 bases fitting TRBD1. This CDR3 region has 15 residues. V dropped 3 bases and J dropped 4; count of bases not matched to a gene: 4. CDR1 and CDR2 from the germline V gene are MNHNS and SASEGT. CDR3 sequence (DNA): TGTGCCAGCAGTGAGGGACAGGGAATATACAATGAGCAGTTCTTC. It specifies CASSEGQGIYNEQFF.

V gene TRBV9 combines with J gene TRBJ2-1; 8 bases agree with TRBD2. V lost 4 bases and J lost 2; bases outside the gene matches: 8. Germline lookup yields CDR1 SGDLS and CDR2 YYNGEE. This CDR3 has 16 residues. Written as DNA, the CDR3 is TGTGCCAGCAGCCCCCGGGGTAGCGGGGCCTACAATGAGCAGTTCTTC. This translates into CASSPRGSGAYNEQFF.

This chain connects TRBV12-3 or TRBV12-4 to TRBJ1-1; D unclear. V shed 1 base and J shed 11 bases, with 8 bases lying between them. The CDR3 runs 11 residues. CDR3 coding DNA: TGTGCCAGCAGTTTAGGGCCGGGGGCTTTCTTT. This translates into CASSLGPGAFF.

The rearrangement links TRBV2 to TRBJ2-2; TRBD2 matches 12 bases. V lost 5 bases and J lost 6; bases outside the gene matches: 4. Germline lookup yields CDR1 SNHLY and CDR2 FYNNEI. The length of the CDR3 is 15 residues. CDR3 nucleotides: TGTGCCAGCAGTTGGACTAGCGGGACCCCCGGGGAGCTGTTTTTT. Translating gives CASSWTSGTPGELFF.

The chain is built from TRBV5-1 and TRBJ1-2; 7 nucleotides line up with TRBD1. V gave up 4 bases and J gave up 7 bases; unmatched junction bases: 7. The germline V gene encodes CDR1 SGHRS and CDR2 YFSETQ. This CDR3 is built from 13 residues. Here the CDR3 reads CASSKGADTGYTF. The CDR3, as DNA: TGCGCCAGCAGCAAGGGGGCGGATACTGGCTACACCTTC.

This chain uses TRBV4-1 with TRBJ1-1, with 7 nucleotides matching TRBD1. CDR1 and CDR2 (germline): MGHRA, YSYEKL. This CDR3 has 13 amino acids. The V segment lost 6 bases and the J segment 4 bases; nucleotides outside the gene matches: 5. The CDR3 nucleotides are TGCGCCAGCAGTCAGACAGGGTTCACTGAAGCTTTCTTT. Amino acid sequence: CASSQTGFTEAFF.

The chain has TRBV29-1 and TRBJ1-1; possible D gene TRBD1, 6 bases. Trimming shortened V by 4 bases and J by 0 bases, and 12 bases separated the two germline ends. Germline V lookup: CDR1 SQVTM, CDR2 ANQGSEA. CDR3 length: 14 residues. CDR3 DNA sequence: TGCAGCGTTGCCAGGACAGTCATGAACACTGAAGCTTTCTTT. It translates to CSVARTVMNTEAFF.

This clone was seen more than once but under ten times. The chain uses TRBV4-3 and TRBJ2-7; D perhaps matches TRBD1 (5 bases). The CDR3 loop spans 13 amino acids. Between the trimmed V and J ends, which lost 4 bases and 6 bases, there was a span of 13 bases. In germline, CDR1 is LGHNA, CDR2 YSLEER. The DNA of the CDR3 is TGCGCCAGCAGCCGAACCAGGGATGTCGAGCAGTACTTC. It is translated as CASSRTRDVEQYF.

The CDR3 is CASSFFPSAGPYEQYF. The DNA of the CDR3 is TGTGCCAGCAGCTTTTTCCCTAGCGCGGGCCCCTACGAGCAGTACTTC. The chain employs TRBV7-2 and TRBJ2-7; a weak D match, TRBD2 (6 bases). Germline CDR1 SGHTA, CDR2 FQGNSA. CDR3 length equals 16 residues. V dropped 3 bases and J dropped 2 bases, with 17 bases sitting between them.

The genes are TRBV10-3 and TRBJ2-3, with D perhaps matching TRBD2 (6 bases). CDR3 length equals 15 residues. The germline gives CDR1 ENHRY, CDR2 SYGVKD. V lost 4 bases, J lost 0 bases, and 11 bases lay in between. This chain's CDR3 is CAISGGTSSTDTQYF. The CDR3 DNA reads TGTGCCATCAGTGGCGGGACCTCTAGCACAGATACGCAGTATTTT.

The J gene is TRBJ2-1, the V gene TRBV6-1; 12 bases are a match to TRBD2. The CDR3 length is 20 residues. Germline assignment: CDR1 MNHNS and CDR2 SASEGT. V lost 3 bases to trimming and J lost 4 bases; unmatched junction nucleotides: 16. The CDR3 region is CASSDSGTSGLEYYYNEQFF. The CDR3 DNA reads as TGTGCCAGCAGTGATTCCGGGACTAGCGGGTTGGAGTACTATTACAATGAGCAGTTCTTC.

The rearrangement links TRBV5-6 to TRBJ2-7, with 8 bases identical to TRBD1. Germline CDR1 SGHDT, CDR2 YYEEEE. The junction had 2 bases not matched to a gene; V was cut back by 4 bases and J by 5 bases. The CDR3 consists of 12 residues. CDR3 DNA sequence: TGTGCCAGCAGCAGGACAGGGAACGAGCAGTACTTC. It is translated as CASSRTGNEQYF.

The V gene is TRBV7-3, the J gene TRBJ1-4, with 8 bases fitting TRBD1. Trimming took 6 bases from V and 7 from J; bases not matched to a gene: 7. The CDR3 covers 14 residues. The V gene's germline CDR1 is SGHTA and CDR2 FQGTGA. CDR3 nucleotides: TGTGCCAGCAGAAAACAGGGGGAGGGTGAAAAACTGTTTTTT. As protein: CASRKQGEGEKLFF.

V usage is TRBV2 and J usage is TRBJ2-7; TRBD2 agrees at 8 bases. V was clipped by 6 bases and J by 0 bases; unmatched bases: 7. The CDR3 spans 15 residues. From germline, CDR1 is SNHLY and CDR2 FYNNEI. The CDR3 region is CASRPPSGSSYEQYF. CDR3 in DNA: TGTGCCAGCAGACCCCCAAGCGGGAGCTCCTACGAGCAGTACTTC.

The gene calls are TRBV25-1 and TRBJ2-1; D is perhaps TRBD1 (7 bases). Trimming cost V 6 bases and J 6 bases, with 15 bases left between them. CDR3 size: 14 residues. Per the germline V gene, CDR1 is MGHDK and CDR2 is SYGVNS. CDR3 amino acids: CASSRNRGGNEQFF. The CDR3 nucleotides are TGTGCCAGCAGCCGAAACAGGGGAGGCAATGAGCAGTTCTTC.

The CDR3 DNA sequence: TGTGCCAGCCAAGAGTTACAGGGGAGCCAAGAGACCCAGTACTTC. It is translated as CASQELQGSQETQYF. This chain uses TRBV27 with TRBJ2-5, with TRBD1 matching over 7 bases. The CDR3 has 15 residues. In germline, CDR1 is MNHEY, CDR2 SMNVEV (reference sequence). J gave up 1 base and V 8 bases, and 10 bases lay outside the gene matches.

The V call is TRBV3-1 (or the pseudogene TRBV3-2), the J call TRBJ2-5; a weak D match, TRBD1 (5 bases). The V gene lost 3 bases and the J gene lost 5 bases, with 13 bases spanning the gap. This CDR3 is built from 14 residues. From germline, CDR1 is LGHDT and CDR2 YNNKEL (reference sequence). Here the CDR3 DNA reads TGTGCCAGCAGCCATAACCAGGGTAAGGAGACCCAGTACTTC. It encodes CASSHNQGKETQYF.

The chain recombines TRBV4-1 with TRBJ1-1; D uncertain. The V gene's germline CDR1 is MGHRA and CDR2 YSYEKL. Trimming stripped 5 bases from V and 8 bases from J, with 18 bases between. The CDR3 loop spans 14 amino acids. CDR3 sequence: CASSSTGRPEEAFF. DNA of the CDR3: TGCGCCAGCAGCTCCACGGGGAGGCCGGAAGAAGCTTTCTTT.